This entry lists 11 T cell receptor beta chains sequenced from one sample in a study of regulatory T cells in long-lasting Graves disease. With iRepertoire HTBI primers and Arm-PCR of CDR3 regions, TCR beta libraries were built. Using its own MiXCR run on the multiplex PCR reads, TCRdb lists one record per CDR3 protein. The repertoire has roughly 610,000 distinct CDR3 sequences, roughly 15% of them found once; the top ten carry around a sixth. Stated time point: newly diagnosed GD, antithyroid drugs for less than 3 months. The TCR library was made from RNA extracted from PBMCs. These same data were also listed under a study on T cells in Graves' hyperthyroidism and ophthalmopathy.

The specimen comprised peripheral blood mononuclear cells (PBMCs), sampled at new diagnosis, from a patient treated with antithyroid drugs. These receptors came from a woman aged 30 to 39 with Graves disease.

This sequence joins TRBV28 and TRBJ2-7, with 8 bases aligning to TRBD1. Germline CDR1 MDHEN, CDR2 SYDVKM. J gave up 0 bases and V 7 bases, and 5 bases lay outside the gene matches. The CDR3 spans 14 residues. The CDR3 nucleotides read TGTGCCAGCAACCCGGGACAGGCCTCCTACGAGCAGTACTTC. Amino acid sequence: CASNPGQASYEQYF. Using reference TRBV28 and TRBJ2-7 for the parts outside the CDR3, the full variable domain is DVKVTQSSRYLVKRTGEKVFLECVQDMDHENMFWYRQDPGLGLRLIYFSYDVKMKEKGDIPEGYSVSREKKERFSLILESASTNQTSMYLCASNPGQASYEQYFGPGTRLTVT.

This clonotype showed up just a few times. Here the CDR3 DNA reads TGTGCCAGCAGGCCCAGGGTCGGCGAGCAGTACTTC. It specifies CASRPRVGEQYF. The chain couples TRBV11-2 to TRBJ2-7; D may be TRBD1 (5 bases). Per the germline V gene, CDR1 is SGHAT and CDR2 is FQNNGV. The V end lost 6 bases, the J end lost 6 bases, and 12 bases lay between the germline ends. The CDR3 runs 12 residues.

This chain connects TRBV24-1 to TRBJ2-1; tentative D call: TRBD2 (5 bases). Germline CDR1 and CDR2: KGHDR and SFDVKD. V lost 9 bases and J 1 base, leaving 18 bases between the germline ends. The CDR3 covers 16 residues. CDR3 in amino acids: CATQLGGTLSYNEQFF. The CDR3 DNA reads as TGTGCCACCCAATTAGGAGGTACATTATCCTACAATGAGCAGTTCTTC.

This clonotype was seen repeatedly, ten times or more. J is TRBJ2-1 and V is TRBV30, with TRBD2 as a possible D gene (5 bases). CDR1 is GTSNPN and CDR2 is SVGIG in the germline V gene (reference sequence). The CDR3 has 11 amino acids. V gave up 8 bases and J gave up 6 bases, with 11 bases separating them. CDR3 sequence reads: CAGGFLNEQFF. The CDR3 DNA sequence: TGTGCCGGCGGGTTCCTCAATGAGCAGTTCTTC.

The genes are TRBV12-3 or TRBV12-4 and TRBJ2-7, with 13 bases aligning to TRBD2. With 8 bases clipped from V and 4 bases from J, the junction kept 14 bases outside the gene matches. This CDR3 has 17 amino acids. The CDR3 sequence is CASGGRGLAGVYYEQYF. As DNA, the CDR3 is TGTGCCAGCGGGGGACGCGGACTAGCGGGAGTTTATTACGAGCAGTACTTC.

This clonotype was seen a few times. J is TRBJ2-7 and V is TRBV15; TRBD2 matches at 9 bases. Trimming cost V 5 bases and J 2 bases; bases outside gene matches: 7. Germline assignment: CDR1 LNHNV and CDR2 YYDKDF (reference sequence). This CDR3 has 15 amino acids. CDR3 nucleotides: TGTGCCACCAGCGGCCGAGCGGGGGGCCCCTACGAGCAGTACTTC. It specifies CATSGRAGGPYEQYF.

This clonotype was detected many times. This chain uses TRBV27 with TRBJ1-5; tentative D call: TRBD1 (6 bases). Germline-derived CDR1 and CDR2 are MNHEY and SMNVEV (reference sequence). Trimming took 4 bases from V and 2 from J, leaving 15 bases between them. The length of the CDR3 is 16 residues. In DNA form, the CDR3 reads TGTGCCAGCAGTTCTTATCAGGGGAACCGCAATCAGCCCCAGCATTTT. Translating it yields CASSSYQGNRNQPQHF.

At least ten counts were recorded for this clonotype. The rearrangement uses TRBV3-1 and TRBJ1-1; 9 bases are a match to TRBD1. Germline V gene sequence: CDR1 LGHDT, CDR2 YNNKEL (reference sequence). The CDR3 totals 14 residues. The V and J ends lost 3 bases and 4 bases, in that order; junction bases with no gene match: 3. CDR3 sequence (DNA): TGTGCCAGCAGCCACACACAGGGGGCCACTGAAGCTTTCTTT. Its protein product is CASSHTQGATEAFF. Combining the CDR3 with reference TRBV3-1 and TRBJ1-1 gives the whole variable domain DTAVSQTPKYLVTQMGNDKSIKCEQNLGHDTMYWYKQDSKKFLKIMFSYNNKELIINETVPNRFSPKSPDKAHLNLHINSLELGDSAVYFCASSHTQGATEAFFGQGTRLTVV.

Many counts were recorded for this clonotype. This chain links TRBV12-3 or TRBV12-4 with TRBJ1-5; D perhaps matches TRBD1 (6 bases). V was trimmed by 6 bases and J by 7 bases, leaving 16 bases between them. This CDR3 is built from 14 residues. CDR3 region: CASSETGLGQPQHF. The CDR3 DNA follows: TGTGCCAGCAGCGAAACAGGGCTGGGCCAGCCCCAGCATTTT.

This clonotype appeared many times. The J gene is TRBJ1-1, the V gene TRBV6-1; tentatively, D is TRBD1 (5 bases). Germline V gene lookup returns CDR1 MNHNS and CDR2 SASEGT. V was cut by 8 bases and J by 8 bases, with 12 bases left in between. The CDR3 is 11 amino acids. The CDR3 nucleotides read TGTGCCAGCGTCGGCAGGGCGGAAGCTTTCTTT. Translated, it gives CASVGRAEAFF.

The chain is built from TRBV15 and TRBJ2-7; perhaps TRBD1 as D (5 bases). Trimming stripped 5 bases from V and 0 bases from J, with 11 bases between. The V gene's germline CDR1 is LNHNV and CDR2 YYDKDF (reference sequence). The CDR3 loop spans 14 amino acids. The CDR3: CATSPRQSSYEQYF. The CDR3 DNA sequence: TGTGCCACCAGCCCCAGACAGAGCTCCTACGAGCAGTACTTC.